This T cell receptor beta chain stems from a study of cytomegalovirus exposure and HLA in healthy donors. The study ran its PCR with 60 Vbeta and 13 Jbeta primers. Assay used: immunoSEQ multiplex PCR; TCRdb lists only in-frame clones, some missing. The sample lists about 190,000 clones; about 77% were seen once. CDR3 length equals 11 residues. Trimming removed 5 bases from V and 9 bases from J, with 11 bases in between. CDR1 is DFQATT, CDR2 SNEGSKA, per germline (reference sequence). The sequenced material came from PBMCs. The rearrangement links TRBV20-1 to TRBJ2-1; D remains unclear. This clonotype was sampled from a young man in good health and CMV-seropositive. The CDR3 reads CSAGLGSEQFF. Written as DNA, the CDR3 is TGCAGTGCTGGTCTAGGAAGTGAGCAGTTCTTC.